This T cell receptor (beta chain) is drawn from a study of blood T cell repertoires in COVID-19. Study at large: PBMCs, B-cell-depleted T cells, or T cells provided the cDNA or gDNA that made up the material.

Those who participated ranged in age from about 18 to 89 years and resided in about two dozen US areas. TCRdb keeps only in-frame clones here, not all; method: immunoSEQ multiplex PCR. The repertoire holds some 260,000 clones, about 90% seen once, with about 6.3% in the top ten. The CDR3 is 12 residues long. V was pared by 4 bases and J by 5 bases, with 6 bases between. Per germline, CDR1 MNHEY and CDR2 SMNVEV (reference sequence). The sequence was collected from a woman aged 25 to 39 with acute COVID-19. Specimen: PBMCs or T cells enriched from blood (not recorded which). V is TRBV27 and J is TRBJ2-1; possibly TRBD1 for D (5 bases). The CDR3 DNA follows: TGTGCCAGCAGTTCACAGGACAATGAGCAGTTCTTC. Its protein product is CASSSQDNEQFF.